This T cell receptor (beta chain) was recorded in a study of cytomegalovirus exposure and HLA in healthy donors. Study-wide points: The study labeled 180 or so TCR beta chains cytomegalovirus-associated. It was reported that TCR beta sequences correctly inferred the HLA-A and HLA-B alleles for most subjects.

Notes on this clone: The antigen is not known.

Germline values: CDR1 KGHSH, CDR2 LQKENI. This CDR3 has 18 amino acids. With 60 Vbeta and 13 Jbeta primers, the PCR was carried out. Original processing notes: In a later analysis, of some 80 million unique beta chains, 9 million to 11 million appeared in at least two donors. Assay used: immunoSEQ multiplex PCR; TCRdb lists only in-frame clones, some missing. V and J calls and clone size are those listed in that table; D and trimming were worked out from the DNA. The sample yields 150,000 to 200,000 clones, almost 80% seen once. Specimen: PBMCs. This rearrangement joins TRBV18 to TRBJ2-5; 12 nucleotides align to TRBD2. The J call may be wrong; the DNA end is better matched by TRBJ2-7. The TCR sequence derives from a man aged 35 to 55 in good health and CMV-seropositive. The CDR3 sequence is CASSPKGLAGSIINEQYF. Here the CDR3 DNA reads TGTGCCAGCTCACCGAAGGGACTAGCGGGTTCAATAATTAACGAGCAGTACTTC.